The source of this TCR beta chain is a study of shared clonotypes between healthy human individuals. Only in-frame clones appear in the TCRdb table, and some are missing; sequencing was by immunoSEQ multiplex PCR. The sample includes about 680,000 clones, just over 90% of them seen just once. Naive CD8 cells were CD45RO-negative, positively selected for CCR7, excluding terminally differentiated effector memory CD45RA+ cells. Sequencing was performed on naive CD8+ T cells sorted from blood. The clonotype was recovered from a man younger than 40 in good health.

The CDR3 spells CASSLGTSGTDEQFF. The DNA of the CDR3 is TGCGCCAGCAGCTTAGGGACTAGCGGGACCGATGAGCAGTTCTTC. This rearrangement joins TRBV5-1 to TRBJ2-1, with TRBD2 matching over 13 bases. This CDR3 has 15 amino acids. Trimming removed 2 bases from V and 8 bases from J; junction bases left unmatched: 4. Germline loops: CDR1 SGHRS, CDR2 YFSETQ.